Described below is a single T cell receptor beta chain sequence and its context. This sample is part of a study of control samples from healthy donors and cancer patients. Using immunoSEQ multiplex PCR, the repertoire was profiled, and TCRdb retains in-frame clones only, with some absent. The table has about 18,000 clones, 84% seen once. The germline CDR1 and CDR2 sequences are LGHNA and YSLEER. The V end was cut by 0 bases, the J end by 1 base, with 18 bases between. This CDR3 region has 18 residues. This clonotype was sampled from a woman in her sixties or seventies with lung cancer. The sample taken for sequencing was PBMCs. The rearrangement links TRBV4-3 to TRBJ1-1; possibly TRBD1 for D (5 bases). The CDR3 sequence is CASSQENRGGPGNTEAFF. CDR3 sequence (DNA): TGCGCCAGCAGCCAAGAAAACCGGGGGGGACCTGGGAACACTGAAGCTTTCTTT.